These 17 T cell receptor beta chains share one sample of origin, sequenced in a study of graft-versus-host responses after intestinal transplantation. Measured with immunoSEQ multiplex PCR; TCRdb has only the in-frame clones, and not every one. The sample lists 90,000 to 150,000 clones, roughly 95% occurring once. Antigen specificity for these receptors is unknown. The sequencing here drew on unstimulated CD8+ T cells sorted from spleen or lymph node cells, taken before intestinal transplant. The source is a human donor who received an intestinal transplant.

This sequence joins TRBV7-9 and TRBJ1-4; possibly TRBD1 for D (6 bases). CDR1 is SEHNR and CDR2 is FQNEAQ in the germline V gene (reference sequence). CDR3 length: 16 residues. Trimming removed 1 base from V and 4 bases from J, with 13 bases in between. The CDR3 region is CASSLGTGPYNEKLFF. The CDR3 DNA is TGTGCCAGCAGCTTAGGCACAGGGCCCTATAATGAAAAACTGTTTTTT.

V usage is TRBV9 and J usage is TRBJ2-3, with TRBD2 matching 9 bases. This CDR3 is 16 amino acids long. J gave up 1 base and V 4 bases, and 7 bases lay outside the gene matches. CDR1 is SGDLS, CDR2 YYNGEE, per germline. CDR3 DNA sequence: TGTGCCAGCAGCCCCCGGGAGCGGGGGGGCACAGATACGCAGTATTTT. Residues: CASSPRERGGTDTQYF.

This clone has only one observation. The V call is TRBV28, the J call TRBJ2-1; 8 bases align to TRBD1. Germline V gives CDR1 MDHEN, CDR2 SYDVKM. V gave up 9 bases and J gave up 6 bases; unmatched junction bases: 1. The CDR3 is 11 amino acids. CDR3 residues: CASGQGNEQFF. In nucleotides, the CDR3 is TGTGCCAGTGGACAGGGCAATGAGCAGTTCTTC. The complete variable domain, with remaining parts taken from reference TRBV28 and TRBJ2-1, reads DVKVTQSSRYLVKRTGEKVFLECVQDMDHENMFWYRQDPGLGLRLIYFSYDVKMKEKGDIPEGYSVSREKKERFSLILESASTNQTSMYLCASGQGNEQFFGPGTRLTVL.

The chain combines TRBV2 with TRBJ2-7; D is possibly TRBD2 (6 bases). This CDR3 region has 16 residues. The V end was cut by 5 bases, the J end by 0 bases, with 17 bases between. The germline CDR1 and CDR2 sequences are SNHLY and FYNNEI. In nucleotides, the CDR3 is TGTGCCAGCAGTCCTGGACTAAGCTGGTCCTCCTACGAGCAGTACTTC. Protein product: CASSPGLSWSSYEQYF.

V and J are TRBV15 and TRBJ2-7; the D call may be TRBD1 or TRBD2 (5 bases each). The CDR3 spans 14 residues. V was trimmed by 5 bases and J by 4 bases, leaving 15 bases between them. Germline lookup yields CDR1 LNHNV and CDR2 YYDKDF (reference sequence). The CDR3 sequence is CATSLRGATYEQYF. CDR3 bases: TGTGCCACCAGCCTCCGAGGGGCTACTTACGAGCAGTACTTC.

The chain joins TRBV5-6 to TRBJ1-1, with D possibly matching TRBD1 (5 bases). This CDR3 has 16 residues. Germline values: CDR1 SGHDT, CDR2 YYEEEE. The V and J ends lost 3 bases and 2 bases respectively, with 17 bases between them. CDR3 protein: CASSSPYRPTNTEAFF. CDR3 DNA: TGTGCCAGCAGCTCCCCCTACAGGCCGACCAACACTGAAGCTTTCTTT.

V gene TRBV5-5 combines with J gene TRBJ2-4; 7 bases match TRBD1. The CDR3 length is 12 residues. J gave up 7 bases and V 3 bases, and 1 base lay outside the gene matches. The germline V gene encodes CDR1 SGHKS and CDR2 YYEKEE (reference sequence). The CDR3 nucleotides read TGTGCCAGCAGCTCGACAGGGAACATTCAGTACTTC. This codes for CASSSTGNIQYF. The variable domain in full, with the rest retrieved from reference TRBV5-5 and TRBJ2-4, is DAGVTQSPTHLIKTRGQQVTLRCSPISGHKSVSWYQQVLGQGPQFIFQYYEKEERGRGNFPDRFSARQFPNYSSELNVNALLLGDSALYLCASSSTGNIQYFGAGTRLSVL.

The chain combines TRBV10-2 with TRBJ2-5; possible D gene TRBD2, 6 bases. Gene TRBJ2-7 matches the end of the DNA better, so the J call may be wrong. The CDR3 runs to 15 residues. Germline lookup yields CDR1 WSHSY and CDR2 SAAADI. The CDR3 protein is CASSDRGLISYEQYF. In DNA, the CDR3 is TGCGCCAGCAGTGATCGGGGACTCATCTCCTACGAGCAGTACTTC.

The chain employs TRBV6-1 and TRBJ2-7, with TRBD1 matching over 12 bases. CDR1 and CDR2 from the germline V gene are MNHNS and SASEGT. This CDR3 comprises 19 residues. Losses at the gene ends were 2 bases for V and 3 bases for J; bases not matched to a gene: 14. This CDR3 reads CASSEMGQGARWRFYEQYF. The CDR3 nucleotides are TGTGCCAGCAGTGAAATGGGACAGGGGGCACGGTGGAGATTCTACGAGCAGTACTTC.

This clone has only a few counts. The chain joins TRBV6-5 to TRBJ1-2; D call uncertain. The CDR3 runs to 13 residues. Germline V gene sequence: CDR1 MNHEY, CDR2 SVGAGI. V was pared by 0 bases and J by 5 bases, with 7 bases between. CDR3 residues: CASSYSGEYGYTF. The CDR3 DNA is TGTGCCAGCAGTTACTCGGGCGAATATGGCTACACCTTC.

V is TRBV11-3 and J is TRBJ2-1; TRBD2 agrees at 8 bases. CDR3 length: 17 amino acids. Germline V gene sequence: CDR1 SGHNT, CDR2 YENEEA. V lost 4 bases and J lost 0; bases outside the gene matches: 8. CDR3 coding DNA: TGTGCCAGCAGCTCGGGGGGGGCGGGAAGCTCCTACAATGAGCAGTTCTTC. Its protein is CASSSGGAGSSYNEQFF. Drawing the rest from reference TRBV11-3 and TRBJ2-1, the complete variable domain is EAGVVQSPRYKIIEKKQPVAFWCNPISGHNTLYWYLQNLGQGPELLIRYENEEAVDDSQLPKDRFSAERLKGVDSTLKIQPAELGDSAVYLCASSSGGAGSSYNEQFFGPGTRLTVL.

V gene TRBV9 combines with J gene TRBJ2-3; TRBD1 is a possible D gene (5 bases). Germline lookup yields CDR1 SGDLS and CDR2 YYNGEE. The V end was cut by 4 bases, the J end by 5 bases, with 11 bases between. The CDR3 has 13 residues. In nucleotides, the CDR3 is TGTGCCAGCAGCCCCCCCCAGGGAGATACGCAGTATTTT. It codes for CASSPPQGDTQYF.

The rearrangement links TRBV14 to TRBJ2-7; 10 bases align to TRBD1. Unmatched junction bases numbered 11, after V lost 0 bases and J lost 0 bases. The CDR3 is 19 amino acids. CDR1 SGHDN and CDR2 FVKESK come from the germline V gene. The CDR3 DNA reads as TGTGCCAGCAGCCAAGAGTCGATAAGGAGGACAGGGGGCTCCTACGAGCAGTACTTC. Amino acid sequence: CASSQESIRRTGGSYEQYF.

The rearrangement joins TRBV28 to TRBJ2-1; TRBD2 aligns across 7 bases. CDR1 is MDHEN and CDR2 is SYDVKM in the germline V gene. The CDR3 is made up of 13 amino acids. Trimming cost V 7 bases and J 8 bases; bases outside gene matches: 8. The CDR3 sequence is CASTPMGGYEQFF. The CDR3 nucleotides read TGTGCCAGCACCCCGATGGGGGGGTATGAGCAGTTCTTC.

The chain is built from TRBV2 and TRBJ2-7; the D is unclear. V gave up 4 bases and J gave up 3 bases, with 4 bases separating them. This CDR3 region has 11 residues. CDR1 and CDR2 (germline): SNHLY, FYNNEI. CDR3 DNA: TGTGCCAGCAGTGGGGGCTACGAGCAGTACTTC. Protein product: CASSGGYEQYF. Based on the CDR3 plus reference TRBV2 and TRBJ2-7, the full variable domain is EPEVTQTPSHQVTQMGQEVILRCVPISNHLYFYWYRQILGQKVEFLVSFYNNEISEKSEIFDDQFSVERPDGSNFTLKIRSTKLEDSAMYFCASSGGYEQYFGPGTRLTVT.

The chain employs TRBV5-1 and TRBJ1-2; D gene ambiguous. The CDR3 consists of 17 residues. Trimming took off 0 bases at V and 4 bases at J, with 19 bases between the two ends. Germline V CDR1 and CDR2: SGHRS, YFSETQ. The CDR3 coding sequence is TGCGCCAGCAGCTTGGAAGGCACCCCGCCGGGTCTCTATGGCTACACCTTC. Protein: CASSLEGTPPGLYGYTF.

The genes are TRBV6-6 and TRBJ2-7; possibly TRBD1 or TRBD2 for D (7 bases each). CDR3 length equals 14 residues. The V end lost 6 bases, the J end lost 1 base, and 13 bases lay between the germline ends. Germline-derived CDR1 and CDR2 are MNHNY and SVGAGI (reference sequence). CDR3 sequence: CASSARGGSYEQYF. Written as DNA, the CDR3 is TGTGCCAGCAGCGCCAGGGGGGGTTCCTACGAGCAGTACTTC.